This TCR beta chain was found in a study of Graves' ophthalmopathy and Graves' hyperthyroidism. Across the study: Peripheral blood collection took place at initial diagnosis, before any treatment. Study-wide findings and caveats: Most thyroid clonotypes expanded beyond 0.001 frequency were also found in blood. The model achieved 55% to 71% sensitivity and 72% to 75% specificity for ophthalmopathy progression.

Germline lookup yields CDR1 ENHRY and CDR2 SYGVKD. CDR3 length: 12 amino acids. Trimming shortened V by 6 bases and J by 5 bases, and 10 bases separated the two germline ends. For this clonotype: What it binds is unknown.

Clinical symptoms, serum thyroxine, TRAb, thyroid ultrasound and orbital computed tomography determined diagnosis. Transcripts of RNA were the source for amplifying TCR beta CDR3 regions. First-round RT-PCR with HTBI primers preceded a second-round multiplex PCR. TCRdb analysed the multiplex PCR reads with MiXCR anew, one entry per CDR3 protein. The repertoire consists of almost 750,000 distinct CDR3 sequences, with roughly 41% occurring once and the leading ten covering 40% to 45%. This clonotype was obtained from an adult man with Graves' ophthalmopathy. The rearrangement links TRBV10-3 to TRBJ1-1; D is perhaps TRBD1 (6 bases). The sequenced sample consisted of peripheral blood. The CDR3 sequence: CAISGGRTEAFF. The CDR3 DNA follows: TGTGCCATCAGCGGGGGGCGTACTGAAGCTTTCTTT.